The 26 T cell receptor beta chains below were found in one sample sequenced in a study of cytotoxic CD8 clonotypes in ibrutinib-treated CLL. Data came from immunoSEQ multiplex PCR; TCRdb stores just in-frame clones and leaves some out. The sample records about 160,000 clones, roughly 80% being singletons. Sequenced here: PBMCs, sampled after 12 months of ibrutinib treatment. The receptors here all came from a human donor with chronic lymphocytic leukemia.

The chain employs TRBV5-6 and TRBJ2-3, with D unresolved. V dropped 1 base and J dropped 2 bases, with 8 bases sitting between them. The CDR3 sequence is 14 residues long. Germline loops: CDR1 SGHDT, CDR2 YYEEEE. DNA of the CDR3: TGTGCCAGCAGCTTGTCGGCCTCCACAGATACGCAGTATTTT. This codes for CASSLSASTDTQYF.

The chain has TRBV5-1 and TRBJ2-7; 9 positions match TRBD1. CDR1 is SGHRS and CDR2 is YFSETQ in the germline V gene. With V trimmed by 1 base and J by 1 base, 9 bases remained unmatched. This CDR3 region has 17 residues. CDR3 loop: CASSLWVQGAPSYEQYF. CDR3 in DNA: TGCGCCAGCAGCTTGTGGGTACAGGGGGCCCCTTCCTACGAGCAGTACTTC.

This clone was seen a single time. This chain connects TRBV18 to TRBJ1-1, with 9 bases that match TRBD1. V shed 4 bases, J shed 1 base, and the junction held 16 bases outside the gene matches. The CDR3 extends over 19 amino acids. Germline values: CDR1 KGHSH, CDR2 LQKENI. In nucleotides, the CDR3 is TGTGCCAGCTCACGCATTATGACGGGACAGGGAACAGAGAACACTGAAGCTTTCTTT. Amino acid sequence: CASSRIMTGQGTENTEAFF.

This chain uses TRBV30 with TRBJ1-2, with TRBD1 as a possible D gene (5 bases). CDR1 and CDR2 from the germline V gene are GTSNPN and SVGIG (reference sequence). The CDR3 totals 13 residues. Trimming pared 1 base from V and 6 bases from J, leaving 12 bases between. The CDR3 sequence: CAWSAQGWDGYTF. The DNA for the CDR3 is TGTGCCTGGAGTGCTCAGGGATGGGATGGCTACACCTTC.

This clone was observed a few times. The chain employs TRBV7-8 and TRBJ1-1; D perhaps matches TRBD1 (5 bases). V shed 2 bases and J shed 3 bases, with 13 bases lying between them. CDR3 size: 15 residues. The germline V gene encodes CDR1 SGHVS and CDR2 FQNEAQ. The CDR3 coding sequence is TGTGCCAGCAGCTTATTTTCAGGGCTCGACACTGAAGCTTTCTTT. Translated, it gives CASSLFSGLDTEAFF.

The V gene is TRBV28, the J gene TRBJ2-7, with 10 bases matching TRBD2. The CDR3 length is 14 residues. V shed 7 bases and J 2 bases; nucleotides not matched to a gene: 5. Germline CDR1 reads MDHEN; CDR2 reads SYDVKM. This CDR3 reads CASTRTSGAYEQYF. DNA of the CDR3: TGTGCCAGCACCCGGACTAGCGGAGCCTACGAGCAGTACTTC.

J is TRBJ1-1 and V is TRBV28, with 12 positions matching TRBD1. CDR3 length: 17 residues. With V trimmed by 5 bases and J by 0 bases, 7 bases remained unmatched. Germline assignment: CDR1 MDHEN and CDR2 SYDVKM. The CDR3 here is CASSRWDRGLLNTEAFF. The CDR3 coding sequence is TGTGCCAGCAGTCGGTGGGACAGGGGGCTCCTGAACACTGAAGCTTTCTTT.

Concerning this clone itself: The junction departs from germline at one end; a sequencing error may be responsible. The sample holds other DNA sequences that translate to the same CDR3. The V call is TRBV25-1, the J call TRBJ2-1; unclear D gene. Per the germline V gene, CDR1 is MGHDK and CDR2 is SYGVNS. This CDR3 spans 14 amino acids. The CDR3 is CASSGAEIYIEQFF. The CDR3 DNA is TGTGCCAGCAGTGGTGCGGAGATCTACATTGAGCAGTTCTTC.

This clone came up once. The J gene is TRBJ2-1, the V gene TRBV28; D unresolved. CDR1 is MDHEN and CDR2 is SYDVKM in the germline V gene. This CDR3 spans 16 amino acids. Deletions cut 2 bases from V and 8 bases from J, with 19 bases between. CDR3 loop: CASSLGGLGAHDEQFF. The CDR3 DNA reads TGTGCCAGCAGTTTAGGTGGCCTAGGCGCACACGATGAGCAGTTCTTC. The variable domain in full, completed from reference TRBV28 and TRBJ2-1, reads DVKVTQSSRYLVKRTGEKVFLECVQDMDHENMFWYRQDPGLGLRLIYFSYDVKMKEKGDIPEGYSVSREKKERFSLILESASTNQTSMYLCASSLGGLGAHDEQFFGPGTRLTVL.

V gene TRBV6-1 combines with J gene TRBJ2-3, with 8 bases identical to TRBD1. V was pared by 2 bases and J by 4 bases, with 2 bases of the junction left unmatched. This CDR3 is 14 amino acids long. Germline assignment: CDR1 MNHNS and CDR2 SASEGT. CDR3 bases: TGTGCCAGCAGTGAACTACAGGGGGCAGATACGCAGTATTTT. Its translation is CASSELQGADTQYF.

V is TRBV25-1 and J is TRBJ1-3; D unresolved. This CDR3 contains 13 residues. Germline-derived CDR1 and CDR2 are MGHDK and SYGVNS. Trimming cost V 4 bases and J 0 bases, with 4 bases left between them. The CDR3 DNA follows: TGTGCCAGCAGTGTTTACTCTGGAAACACCATATATTTT. It specifies CASSVYSGNTIYF.

The chain combines TRBV23-1 with TRBJ2-7, with 10 nucleotides matching TRBD1. TRBV23-1 is annotated as an ORF whose role is uncertain. This CDR3 contains 18 residues. V trimming: 2 bases; J trimming: 3 bases; junction bases outside the gene matches: 13. CDR3 residues: CASSQIGTGDFNFYEQYF. The CDR3 nucleotides read TGCGCCAGCAGTCAAATAGGGACAGGGGACTTCAACTTCTACGAGCAGTACTTC.

This clone was seen just once. The chain combines TRBV6-5 with TRBJ2-1; D remains unclear. This CDR3 is 13 amino acids long. Trimming removed 5 bases from V and 5 bases from J, with 10 bases in between. Germline values: CDR1 MNHEY, CDR2 SVGAGI. CDR3 in amino acids: CASSGQVHNEQFF. Here the CDR3 DNA reads TGTGCCAGCAGTGGCCAGGTCCACAATGAGCAGTTCTTC.

In its sample, this clone was seen a few times. This chain joins TRBV7-9 and TRBJ1-2; no definite D call. Germline loops: CDR1 SEHNR, CDR2 FQNEAQ (reference sequence). The V end lost 5 bases, the J end lost 4 bases, and 8 bases lay between the germline ends. The CDR3 covers 12 residues. CDR3: CASSPDPYGYTF. CDR3 coding DNA: TGTGCCAGCAGCCCAGACCCCTATGGCTACACCTTC.

The chain uses TRBV7-3 and TRBJ2-7; a weak D match, TRBD1 (6 bases). The germline V and J ends were trimmed by 5 bases and 5 bases, with 16 bases remaining between them. CDR1 and CDR2 from the germline V gene are SGHTA and FQGTGA. This CDR3 is built from 14 residues. CDR3 in DNA: TGTGCCAGCAGCCACTATACAGGGCACGACGAGCAGTACTTC. Protein product: CASSHYTGHDEQYF.

The V call is TRBV19, the J call TRBJ2-7, with D perhaps TRBD1 (5 bases). The CDR3 runs 16 residues. V was shortened by 0 bases and J by 4 bases, with 16 bases between the two germline ends. CDR1 and CDR2 (germline): LNHDA, SQIVND (reference sequence). CDR3 sequence: CASSIDLRRTPYEQYF. For the CDR3, the DNA is TGTGCCAGTAGTATAGATCTACGGCGGACACCTTACGAGCAGTACTTC. The full variable domain, with the rest looked up from reference TRBV19 and TRBJ2-7, is DGGITQSPKYLFRKEGQNVTLSCEQNLNHDAMYWYRQDPGQGLRLIYYSQIVNDFQKGDIAEGYSVSREKKESFPLTVTSAQKNPTAFYLCASSIDLRRTPYEQYFGPGTRLTVT.

The CDR3 coding sequence is TGTGCCAGCAGTCTGGGGGGCGGGAAAGGGTACGAGCAGTACTTC. It translates to CASSLGGGKGYEQYF. The genes are TRBV28 and TRBJ2-7; possibly TRBD1 or TRBD2 for D (6 bases each). V shed 5 bases and J shed 4 bases, with 18 bases lying between them. This CDR3 region has 15 residues. Germline loops: CDR1 MDHEN, CDR2 SYDVKM.

The gene calls are TRBV5-1 and TRBJ2-2; 7 bases map to TRBD2. The CDR3 is 14 amino acids. With 5 bases clipped from V and 7 bases from J, the junction kept 8 bases outside the gene matches. Per germline, CDR1 SGHRS and CDR2 YFSETQ. CDR3 residues: CASRPQREVGELFF. CDR3 DNA: TGCGCCAGCAGACCACAACGGGAGGTCGGGGAGCTGTTTTTT.

The gene calls are TRBV28 and TRBJ1-2; 8 nucleotides align to TRBD1. This CDR3 comprises 15 residues. The germline V gene has CDR1 MDHEN and CDR2 SYDVKM. V lost 7 bases, J lost 5 bases, and 12 bases stayed unmatched. CDR3 sequence: CASNKPSQGAYGYTF. In DNA, the CDR3 is TGTGCCAGCAACAAACCGTCCCAGGGGGCTTATGGCTACACCTTC.

The chain has TRBV4-2 and TRBJ2-1, with 10 bases identical to TRBD2. CDR3 size: 18 residues. Germline lookup yields CDR1 LGHNA and CDR2 YNFKEQ. V lost 4 bases, J lost 2 bases, and 11 bases stayed unmatched. CDR3: CASSLWPSGRDAYNEQFF. The DNA of the CDR3 is TGTGCCAGCAGCCTTTGGCCGAGCGGGAGGGACGCCTACAATGAGCAGTTCTTC.

The chain joins TRBV5-1 to TRBJ2-5; TRBD1 matches 7 bases. Germline V gives CDR1 SGHRS, CDR2 YFSETQ. J gave up 2 bases and V 4 bases, and 5 bases lay outside the gene matches. This CDR3 has 14 amino acids. For the CDR3, the DNA is TGCGCCAGCAGCCCGTTGGGACAGCAAGAGACCCAGTACTTC. It specifies CASSPLGQQETQYF.

The chain has TRBV29-1 and TRBJ2-4; tentatively, D is TRBD1 (6 bases). The germline V gene encodes CDR1 SQVTM and CDR2 ANQGSEA. This CDR3 is 14 amino acids long. Between the trimmed V and J ends, which lost 4 bases and 5 bases, there was a span of 15 bases. The CDR3 region has the DNA TGCAGCGTTGTGGCAGGGGATAACGAAAACATTCAGTACTTC. As protein: CSVVAGDNENIQYF.

This sequence joins TRBV7-2 and TRBJ1-5; 7 bases align to TRBD1. Germline V gene data show CDR1 as SGHTA and CDR2 as FQGNSA. The CDR3 contains 15 residues. V was pared by 3 bases and J by 1 base, with 3 bases of the junction left unmatched. CDR3 region: CASSFRGGSNQPQHF. The CDR3 DNA follows: TGTGCCAGCAGCTTCAGGGGGGGAAGCAATCAGCCCCAGCATTTT.

The V and J genes are TRBV19 and TRBJ2-3; perhaps TRBD1 as D (5 bases). V was shortened by 5 bases and J by 4 bases, with 16 bases between the two germline ends. The germline V gene has CDR1 LNHDA and CDR2 SQIVND (reference sequence). The CDR3 is 15 residues long. This chain's CDR3 is CASSPLGRGSDTQYF. The CDR3 DNA reads as TGTGCCAGTAGTCCCCTCGGTAGGGGATCAGATACGCAGTATTTT.

The genes are TRBV5-4 and TRBJ2-7, with D uncertain. Trimming left V 5 bases short and J 9 bases short, with 18 bases between. Germline V CDR1 and CDR2: SGHNT, YYREEE (reference sequence). The CDR3 totals 13 residues. The CDR3: CASRLSDYDAQYF. The CDR3 DNA follows: TGTGCCAGCAGATTGAGCGATTATGACGCGCAGTACTTC. Based on the CDR3 plus reference TRBV5-4 and TRBJ2-7, the full variable domain is ETGVTQSPTHLIKTRGQQVTLRCSSQSGHNTVSWYQQALGQGPQFIFQYYREEENGRGNFPPRFSGLQFPNYSSELNVNALELDDSALYLCASRLSDYDAQYFGPGTRLTVT.

This clone was recorded once. This CDR3 reads CASTGVYNSPLHF. CDR3 sequence (DNA): TGTGCCAGCACTGGGGTCTATAATTCACCCCTCCACTTT. The chain is built from TRBV6-6 and TRBJ1-6, with D hard to call. Deletions cut 7 bases from V and 3 bases from J, with 7 bases between. The CDR3 sequence is 13 residues long. Germline CDR1 is MNHNY and CDR2 is SVGAGI (reference sequence).